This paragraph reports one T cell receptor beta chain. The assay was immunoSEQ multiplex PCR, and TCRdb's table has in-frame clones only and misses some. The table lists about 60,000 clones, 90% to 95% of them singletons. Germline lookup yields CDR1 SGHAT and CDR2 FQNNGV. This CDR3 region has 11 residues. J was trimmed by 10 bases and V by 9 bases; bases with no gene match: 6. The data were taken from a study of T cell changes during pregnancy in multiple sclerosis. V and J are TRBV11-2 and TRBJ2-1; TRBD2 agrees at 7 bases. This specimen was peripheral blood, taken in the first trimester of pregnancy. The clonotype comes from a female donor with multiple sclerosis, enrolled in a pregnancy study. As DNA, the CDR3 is TGTGCCAGTCTGGGTAGCGGGGAGCAGTTCTTC. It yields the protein CASLGSGEQFF. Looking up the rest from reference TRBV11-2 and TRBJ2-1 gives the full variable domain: EAGVAQSPRYKIIEKRQSVAFWCNPISGHATLYWYQQILGQGPKLLIQFQNNGVVDDSQLPKDRFSAERLKGVDSTLKIQPAKLEDSAVYLCASLGSGEQFFGPGTRLTVL.